The present T cell receptor (beta chain) was sequenced within a study of T cells after yellow fever vaccination. MiXCR was run by TCRdb on the 5' RACE reads, yielding one entry per CDR3 protein. The sample shows some 150,000 distinct CDR3 sequences, about 6.2% of them seen only once. Germline V gene data show CDR1 as LGHNA and CDR2 as YSLEER. CDR3 length: 15 amino acids. The V and J ends lost 0 bases and 1 base respectively, with 9 bases between them. This clonotype has at least ten counts. This receptor was obtained from a man aged 30 to 39 who received the YFV17D yellow fever vaccine. The V call is TRBV4-3, the J call TRBJ1-1, with D uncertain. Sequenced material: CD4+ T cells sorted from PBMCs, taken 10 days after the yellow fever booster vaccination. CDR3 loop: CASSQDVVANTEAFF. The CDR3 coding sequence is TGCGCCAGCAGCCAAGATGTTGTTGCGAACACTGAAGCTTTCTTT.